These T cell receptor beta chains were read from a single sample in a study of OX40 agonist ivuxolimab in advanced cancers. The assay was immunoSEQ multiplex PCR, and TCRdb's table has in-frame clones only and misses some. The table records tens of thousands of clones, more than 75% of them present only once. The sample was CD4+ or CD8+ T cells sorted from blood, taken in a trial of the OX40 agonist ivuxolimab. The receptors derive from an adult with an advanced solid tumor such as melanoma, head and neck, liver or kidney cancer. CDR3s include the opening cysteine and the closing phenylalanine or tryptophan. D genes are given only for firm matches. Size is stated for part of the rows, as once, few or many counts, or as a class when the clone is expanded.

J gene	clone size	D gene	V gene	CDR3 DNA	CDR3 protein
TRBJ1-4	-	-	TRBV15	TGTGCCACCAGCAGACTGAATGAAAAACTGTTTTTT	CATSRLNEKLFF
TRBJ1-2	-	-	TRBV6-6	TGTGCCAGCAGCACAGGGTCGGCCTATGGCTACACCTTC	CASSTGSAYGYTF
TRBJ2-3	-	TRBD1	TRBV11-3	TGTGCCAGCAGCCAGAGCACGGGACAGGGAGCAGATACGCAGTATTTT	CASSQSTGQGADTQYF
TRBJ1-1	-	-	TRBV2	TGTGCCAGCAGGGGCCTTCTCGGCAACACTGAAGCTTTCTTT	CASRGLLGNTEAFF
TRBJ2-5	-	-	TRBV7-2	TGTGCCAGCAGCCCACCGCAAGAGACCCAGTACTTC	CASSPPQETQYF
TRBJ1-1	-	-	TRBV2	TGTGCCACCCGCCCCACGGAGAACACTGAAGCTTTCTTT	CATRPTENTEAFF
TRBJ1-1	-	-	TRBV6-5	TGTGCCAGCAGTGAAGGGGGCACTGAAGCTTTCTTT	CASSEGGTEAFF
TRBJ2-7	-	TRBD2	TRBV10-1	TGCGCCAGCAGTGAGTTCCTAGCGGGAGTGAAGGAGCAGTACTTC	CASSEFLAGVKEQYF
TRBJ2-1	many	-	TRBV4-2	TGTGCCAGCAGCCAAGATCTTGGTGAGCAGTTCTTC	CASSQDLGEQFF
TRBJ2-5	-	-	TRBV9	TGTGCCAGCAGCCCCCGAAGCGGCCAAGAGACCCAGTACTTC	CASSPRSGQETQYF
TRBJ1-2	-	-	TRBV30	TGTGCCTGGAGTCGTAGGGACCGCTCGGTAACCTTC	CAWSRRDRSVTF
TRBJ2-7	-	TRBD1	TRBV2	TGTGCCAGCAGGGACAGGAGGCCTCCGGATTACGAGCAGTACTTC	CASRDRRPPDYEQYF
TRBJ1-6	-	-	TRBV5-6	TGTGCCAGCAGCTTGCGGGGGGGAAATTCACCCCTCCACTTT	CASSLRGGNSPLHF
TRBJ2-7	-	-	TRBV5-8	TGTGCCAGCAGCTTGGGGCTGATGGGGGAGCAGTACTTC	CASSLGLMGEQYF
TRBJ1-5	-	-	TRBV25-1	TGTGCCAGCAGTGCCCGATTTACCCATCAGCCCCAGCATTTT	CASSARFTHQPQHF
TRBJ2-2	-	TRBD1	TRBV6-4	TGTGCCAGCAGCCCCCAAGGACAGGGGGCTGGCGGGGAGCTGTTTTTT	CASSPQGQGAGGELFF
TRBJ1-2	few	-	TRBV7-9	TGTGCCAGCAGCTTAGAACAGTTTCCCATCTATGGCTACACCTTC	CASSLEQFPIYGYTF
TRBJ2-1	-	TRBD2	TRBV27	TGTGCCAGCAGTTCTGGGAGGGGCAGCGCGAGCTCCTACAATGAGCAGTTCTTC	CASSSGRGSASSYNEQFF
TRBJ2-1	-	-	TRBV20-1	TGCAGTCCCTTTGCCGGCAATGAGCAGTTCTTC	CSPFAGNEQFF
TRBJ2-7	-	-	TRBV27	TGTGCCAGCAGTTTCGATGGGCTACGGGACGGGTACGAGCAGTACTTC	CASSFDGLRDGYEQYF
TRBJ2-1	-	TRBD1	TRBV9	TGTGCCAGCACCGGTGGACAGGGGGCCCAAATGGATGAGCAGTTCTTC	CASTGGQGAQMDEQFF
TRBJ2-2	-	TRBD1	TRBV15	TGTGCCACCAGCGCCCGGGACAGGGGCAGGAACACCGGGGAGCTGTTTTTT	CATSARDRGRNTGELFF
TRBJ1-6	-	-	TRBV9	TGTGCCAGCAGCGCTTCCCCCGGGCCCAATTCACCCCTCCACTTT	CASSASPGPNSPLHF
TRBJ2-5	-	-	TRBV19	TGTGCCAGTAGTATAAAAGAGACCCAGTACTTC	CASSIKETQYF